This T cell receptor (beta chain) stems from a study of persistence of HIV-infected CD4 T cells. Trimming took off 2 bases at V and 4 bases at J, with 12 bases between the two ends. Germline CDR1 and CDR2: SGHRS and YFSETQ. This CDR3 spans 14 amino acids. Sequencing used immunoSEQ version 4 in survey mode. Data came from immunoSEQ multiplex PCR; TCRdb stores just in-frame clones and leaves some out. The table shows approximately 45,000 clones, with approximately 90% occurring only once. Of note for this clone: Antigen specificity is unknown.

Anti-CD3/anti-CD28 beads served as a nonspecific positive control stimulus. Responding CD4+ T cells were sorted by upregulation of both CD40 ligand and CD69. The sequence was obtained from an adult woman with HIV who was CMV-seropositive. This sequence joins TRBV5-1 and TRBJ2-5; D ambiguous. Sequencing was performed on CD4+ T cells sorted from PBMCs after roughly 17-hour stimulation, taken from a patient who received antiretroviral therapy. The CDR3 DNA is TGCGCCAGCAGCTTACAACAGCTGCGAGAGACCCAGTACTTC. Protein sequence: CASSLQQLRETQYF.